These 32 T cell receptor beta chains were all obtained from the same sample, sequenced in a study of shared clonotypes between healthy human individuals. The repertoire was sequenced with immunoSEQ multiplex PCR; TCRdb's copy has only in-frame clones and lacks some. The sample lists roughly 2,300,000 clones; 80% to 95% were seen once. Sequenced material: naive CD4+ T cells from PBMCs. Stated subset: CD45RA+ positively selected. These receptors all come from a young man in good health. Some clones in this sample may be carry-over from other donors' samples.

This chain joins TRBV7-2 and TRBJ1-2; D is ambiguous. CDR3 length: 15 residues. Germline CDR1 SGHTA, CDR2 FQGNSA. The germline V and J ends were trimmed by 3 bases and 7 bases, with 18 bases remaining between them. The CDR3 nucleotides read TGTGCCAGCAGCTTGCTCGGGGTCACCCTCGGTGGCTACACCTTC. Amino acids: CASSLLGVTLGGYTF.

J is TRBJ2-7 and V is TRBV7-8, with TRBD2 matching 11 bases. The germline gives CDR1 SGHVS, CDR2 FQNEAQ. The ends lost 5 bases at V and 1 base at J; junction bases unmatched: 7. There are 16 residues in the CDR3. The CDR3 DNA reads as TGTGCCAGCAGCACCCCCGGGACTAGCGGTTCCTACGAGCAGTACTTC. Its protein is CASSTPGTSGSYEQYF.

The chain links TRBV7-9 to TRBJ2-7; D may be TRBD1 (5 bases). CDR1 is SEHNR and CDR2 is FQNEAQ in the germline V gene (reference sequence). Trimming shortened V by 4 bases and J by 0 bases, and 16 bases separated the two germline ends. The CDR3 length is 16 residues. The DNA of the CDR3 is TGTGCCAGCAGCTCACTATTGACAGTTAGCTCCTACGAGCAGTACTTC. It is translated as CASSSLLTVSSYEQYF.

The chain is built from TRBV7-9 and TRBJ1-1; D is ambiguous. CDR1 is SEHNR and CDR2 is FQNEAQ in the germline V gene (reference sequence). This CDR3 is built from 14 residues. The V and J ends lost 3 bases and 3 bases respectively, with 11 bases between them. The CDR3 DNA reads TGTGCCAGCAGCTTTCAAACCGGAGACACTGAAGCTTTCTTT. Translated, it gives CASSFQTGDTEAFF.

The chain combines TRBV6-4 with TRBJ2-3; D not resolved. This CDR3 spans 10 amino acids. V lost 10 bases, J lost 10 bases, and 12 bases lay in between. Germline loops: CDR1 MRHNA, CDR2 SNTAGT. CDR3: CAIEIPSQYF. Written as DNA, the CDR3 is TGTGCCATCGAAATCCCATCGCAGTATTTT.

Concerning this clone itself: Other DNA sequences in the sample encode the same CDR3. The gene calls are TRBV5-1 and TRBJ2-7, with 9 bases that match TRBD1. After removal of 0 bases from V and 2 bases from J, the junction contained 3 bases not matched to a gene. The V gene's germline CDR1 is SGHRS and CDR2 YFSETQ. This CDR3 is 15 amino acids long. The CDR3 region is CASSLAGQGPYEQYF. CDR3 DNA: TGCGCCAGCAGCTTGGCCGGACAGGGGCCCTACGAGCAGTACTTC.

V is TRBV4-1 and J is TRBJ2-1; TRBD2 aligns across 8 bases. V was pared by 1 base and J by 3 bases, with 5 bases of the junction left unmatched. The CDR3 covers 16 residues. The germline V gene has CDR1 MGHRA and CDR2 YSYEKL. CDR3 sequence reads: CASSQGVLADYNEQFF. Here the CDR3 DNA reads TGCGCCAGCAGCCAAGGAGTACTAGCGGACTACAATGAGCAGTTCTTC.

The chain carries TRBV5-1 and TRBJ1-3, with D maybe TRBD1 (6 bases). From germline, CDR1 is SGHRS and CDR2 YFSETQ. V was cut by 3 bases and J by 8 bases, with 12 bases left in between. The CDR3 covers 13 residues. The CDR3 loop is CASSSDSADTIYF. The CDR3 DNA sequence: TGCGCCAGCAGCTCGGACAGCGCCGACACCATATATTTT.

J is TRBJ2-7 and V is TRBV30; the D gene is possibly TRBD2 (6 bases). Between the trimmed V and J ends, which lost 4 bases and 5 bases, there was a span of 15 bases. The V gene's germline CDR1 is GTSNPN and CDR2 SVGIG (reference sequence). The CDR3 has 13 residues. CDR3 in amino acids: CAWTQEGLDEQYF. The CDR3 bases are TGTGCCTGGACTCAGGAGGGATTGGACGAGCAGTACTTC.

This chain's CDR3 is CASRTVTFYEQYF. The CDR3 DNA follows: TGTGCCAGTCGGACAGTGACTTTCTACGAGCAGTACTTC. J is TRBJ2-7 and V is TRBV2, with D possibly matching TRBD1 (6 bases). V dropped 9 bases and J dropped 3 bases, with 15 bases sitting between them. Germline V CDR1 and CDR2: SNHLY, FYNNEI. CDR3 length: 13 residues.

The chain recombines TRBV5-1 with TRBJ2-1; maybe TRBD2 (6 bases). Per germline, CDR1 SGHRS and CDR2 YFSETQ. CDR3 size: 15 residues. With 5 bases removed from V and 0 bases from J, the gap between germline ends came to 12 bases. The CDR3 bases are TGCGCCAGCAGTCCCGGGACTCCCTCCTACAATGAGCAGTTCTTC. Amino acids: CASSPGTPSYNEQFF.

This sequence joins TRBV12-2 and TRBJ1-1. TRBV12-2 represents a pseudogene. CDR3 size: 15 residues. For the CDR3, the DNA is TGTGCAAGTCGCTTAGTCACTAAAGACCAGTCCCGGGCTTTCTTT. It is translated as CASRLVTKDQSRAFF.

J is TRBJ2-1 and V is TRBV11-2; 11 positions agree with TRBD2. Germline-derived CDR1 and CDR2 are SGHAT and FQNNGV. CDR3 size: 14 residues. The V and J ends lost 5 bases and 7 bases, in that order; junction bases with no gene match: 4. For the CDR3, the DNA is TGTGCCAGCAGCCGACTAGCGGGGCGGAATGAGCAGTTCTTC. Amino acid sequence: CASSRLAGRNEQFF.

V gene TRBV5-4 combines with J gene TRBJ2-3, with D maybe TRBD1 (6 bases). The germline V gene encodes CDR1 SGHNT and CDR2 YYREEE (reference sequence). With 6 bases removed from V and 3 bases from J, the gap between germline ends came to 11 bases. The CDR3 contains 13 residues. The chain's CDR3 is CASTETGTDTQYF. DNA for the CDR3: TGTGCCAGCACCGAAACAGGGACAGATACGCAGTATTTT.

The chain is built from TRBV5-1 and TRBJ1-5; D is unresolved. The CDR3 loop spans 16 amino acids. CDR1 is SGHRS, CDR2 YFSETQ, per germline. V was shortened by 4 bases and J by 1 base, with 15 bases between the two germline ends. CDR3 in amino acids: CASSPEGAGSNQPQHF. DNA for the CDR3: TGCGCCAGCAGCCCCGAAGGTGCAGGAAGCAATCAGCCCCAGCATTTT.

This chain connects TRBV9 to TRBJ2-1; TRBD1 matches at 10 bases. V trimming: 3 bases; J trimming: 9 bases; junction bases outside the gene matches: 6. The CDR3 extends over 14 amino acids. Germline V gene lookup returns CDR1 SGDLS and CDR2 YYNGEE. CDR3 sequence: CASSARTGGGEQFF. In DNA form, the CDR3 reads TGTGCCAGCAGCGCTCGGACAGGGGGTGGTGAGCAGTTCTTC.

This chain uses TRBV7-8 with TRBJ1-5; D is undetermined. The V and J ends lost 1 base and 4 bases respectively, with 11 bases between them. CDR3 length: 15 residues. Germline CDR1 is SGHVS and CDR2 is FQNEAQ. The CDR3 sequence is CASSLVRTFNQPQHF. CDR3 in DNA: TGTGCCAGCAGCTTAGTGCGGACTTTTAATCAGCCCCAGCATTTT.

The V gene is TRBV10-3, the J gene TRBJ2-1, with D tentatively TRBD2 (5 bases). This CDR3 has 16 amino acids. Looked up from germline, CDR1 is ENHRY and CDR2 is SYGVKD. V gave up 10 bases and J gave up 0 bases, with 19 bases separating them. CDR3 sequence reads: CATTRTPESSYNEQFF. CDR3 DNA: TGTGCCACAACCCGGACTCCTGAAAGCTCCTACAATGAGCAGTTCTTC.

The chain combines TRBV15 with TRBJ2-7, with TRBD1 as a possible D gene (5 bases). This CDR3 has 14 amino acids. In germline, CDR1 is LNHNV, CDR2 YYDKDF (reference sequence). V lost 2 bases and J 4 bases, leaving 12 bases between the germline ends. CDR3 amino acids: CATSRYQGSYEQYF. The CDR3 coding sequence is TGTGCCACCAGCAGATACCAGGGTAGTTACGAGCAGTACTTC.

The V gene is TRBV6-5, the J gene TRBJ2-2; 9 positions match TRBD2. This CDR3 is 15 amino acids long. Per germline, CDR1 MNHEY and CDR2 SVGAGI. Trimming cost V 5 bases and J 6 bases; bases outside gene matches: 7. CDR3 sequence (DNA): TGTGCCAGCAGTAGTCTAGCGGGAAGGGCCGGGGAGCTGTTTTTT. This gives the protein CASSSLAGRAGELFF.

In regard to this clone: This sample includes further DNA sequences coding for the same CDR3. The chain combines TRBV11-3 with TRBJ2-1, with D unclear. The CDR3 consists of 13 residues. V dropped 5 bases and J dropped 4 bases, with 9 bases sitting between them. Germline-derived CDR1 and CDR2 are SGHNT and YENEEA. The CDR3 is CASSRGVYNEQFF. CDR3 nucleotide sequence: TGTGCCAGCAGCCGTGGGGTTTACAATGAGCAGTTCTTC. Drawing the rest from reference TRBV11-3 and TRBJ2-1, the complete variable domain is EAGVVQSPRYKIIEKKQPVAFWCNPISGHNTLYWYLQNLGQGPELLIRYENEEAVDDSQLPKDRFSAERLKGVDSTLKIQPAELGDSAVYLCASSRGVYNEQFFGPGTRLTVL.

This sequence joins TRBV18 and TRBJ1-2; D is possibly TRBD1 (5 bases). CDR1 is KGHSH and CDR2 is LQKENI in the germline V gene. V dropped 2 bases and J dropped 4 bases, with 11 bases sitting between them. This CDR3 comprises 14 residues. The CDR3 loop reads CASSPVEGPYGYTF. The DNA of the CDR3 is TGTGCCAGCTCACCAGTTGAGGGACCCTATGGCTACACCTTC.

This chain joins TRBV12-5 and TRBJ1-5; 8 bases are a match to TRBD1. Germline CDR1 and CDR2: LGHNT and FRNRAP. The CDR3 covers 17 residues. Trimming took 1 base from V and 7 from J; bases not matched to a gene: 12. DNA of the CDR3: TGTGCTAGTGGTTTGGACCTGACCGACAGGGGTGACCAGCCCCAGCATTTT. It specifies CASGLDLTDRGDQPQHF.

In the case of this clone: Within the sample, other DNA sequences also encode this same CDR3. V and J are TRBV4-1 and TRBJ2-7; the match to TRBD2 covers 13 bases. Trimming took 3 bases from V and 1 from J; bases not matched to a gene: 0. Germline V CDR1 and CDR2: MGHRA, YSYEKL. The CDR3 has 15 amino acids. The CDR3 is CASSQGLAGSYEQYF. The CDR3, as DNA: TGCGCCAGCAGCCAGGGACTAGCGGGGTCCTACGAGCAGTACTTC.

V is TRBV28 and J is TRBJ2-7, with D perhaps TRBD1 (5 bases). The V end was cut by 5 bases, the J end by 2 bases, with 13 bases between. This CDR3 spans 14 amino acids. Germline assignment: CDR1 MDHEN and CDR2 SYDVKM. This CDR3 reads CASSPGHSPYEQYF. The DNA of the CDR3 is TGTGCCAGCAGTCCCGGACATTCCCCCTACGAGCAGTACTTC.

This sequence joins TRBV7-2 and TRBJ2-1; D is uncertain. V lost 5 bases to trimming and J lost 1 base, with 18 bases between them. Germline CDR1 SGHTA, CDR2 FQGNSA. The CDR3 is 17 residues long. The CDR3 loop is CASSPNHYSSSYNEQFF. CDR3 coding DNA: TGTGCCAGCAGCCCCAACCACTACAGTAGTTCCTACAATGAGCAGTTCTTC. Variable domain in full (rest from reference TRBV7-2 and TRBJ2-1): GAGVSQSPSNKVTEKGKDVELRCDPISGHTALYWYRQSLGQGLEFLIYFQGNSAPDKSGLPSDRFSAERTGGSVSTLTIQRTQQEDSAVYLCASSPNHYSSSYNEQFFGPGTRLTVL.

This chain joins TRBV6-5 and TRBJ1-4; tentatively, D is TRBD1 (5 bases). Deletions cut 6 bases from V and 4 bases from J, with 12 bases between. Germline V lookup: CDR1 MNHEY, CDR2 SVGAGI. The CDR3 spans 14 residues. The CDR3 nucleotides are TGTGCCAGCAGATTTGACAGATTTAATGAAAAACTGTTTTTT. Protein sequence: CASRFDRFNEKLFF.

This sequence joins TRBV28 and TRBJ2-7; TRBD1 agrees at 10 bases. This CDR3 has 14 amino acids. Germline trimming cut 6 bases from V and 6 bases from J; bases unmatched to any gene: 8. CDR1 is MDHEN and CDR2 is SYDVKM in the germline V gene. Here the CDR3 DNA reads TGTGCCAGCAGCCGCGGGGGGACAGGGGCCGAGCAGTACTTC. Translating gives CASSRGGTGAEQYF. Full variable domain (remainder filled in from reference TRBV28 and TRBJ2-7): DVKVTQSSRYLVKRTGEKVFLECVQDMDHENMFWYRQDPGLGLRLIYFSYDVKMKEKGDIPEGYSVSREKKERFSLILESASTNQTSMYLCASSRGGTGAEQYFGPGTRLTVT.

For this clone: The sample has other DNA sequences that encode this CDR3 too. The CDR3 coding sequence is TGTGCCAGCAGTCCCCTACGAGGCGAGCAGTACTTC. Encoded protein: CASSPLRGEQYF. The chain links TRBV27 to TRBJ2-7; D ambiguous. The V end lost 5 bases, the J end lost 6 bases, and 11 bases lay between the germline ends. Germline lookup yields CDR1 MNHEY and CDR2 SMNVEV (reference sequence). The CDR3 consists of 12 residues.

DNA of the CDR3: TGTGCCAGCAGCCCTTGGACTAGTAACACCGGGGAGCTGTTTTTT. Its protein is CASSPWTSNTGELFF. The chain combines TRBV7-9 with TRBJ2-2, with 7 bases lining up with TRBD2. The V and J ends lost 5 bases and 2 bases, in that order; junction bases with no gene match: 5. Germline loops: CDR1 SEHNR, CDR2 FQNEAQ (reference sequence). This CDR3 comprises 15 residues.

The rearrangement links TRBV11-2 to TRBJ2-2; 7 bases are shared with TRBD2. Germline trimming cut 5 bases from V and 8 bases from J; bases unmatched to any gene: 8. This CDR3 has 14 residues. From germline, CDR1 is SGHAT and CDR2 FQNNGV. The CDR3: CASSRPAGWGELFF. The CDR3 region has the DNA TGTGCCAGCAGCAGACCAGCGGGATGGGGGGAGCTGTTTTTT.

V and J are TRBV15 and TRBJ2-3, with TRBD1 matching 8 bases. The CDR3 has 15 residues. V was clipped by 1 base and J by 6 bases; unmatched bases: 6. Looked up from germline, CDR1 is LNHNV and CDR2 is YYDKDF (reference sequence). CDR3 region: CATSRGRQGTDTQYF. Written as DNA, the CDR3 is TGTGCCACCAGCAGAGGTCGACAGGGGACGGATACGCAGTATTTT.